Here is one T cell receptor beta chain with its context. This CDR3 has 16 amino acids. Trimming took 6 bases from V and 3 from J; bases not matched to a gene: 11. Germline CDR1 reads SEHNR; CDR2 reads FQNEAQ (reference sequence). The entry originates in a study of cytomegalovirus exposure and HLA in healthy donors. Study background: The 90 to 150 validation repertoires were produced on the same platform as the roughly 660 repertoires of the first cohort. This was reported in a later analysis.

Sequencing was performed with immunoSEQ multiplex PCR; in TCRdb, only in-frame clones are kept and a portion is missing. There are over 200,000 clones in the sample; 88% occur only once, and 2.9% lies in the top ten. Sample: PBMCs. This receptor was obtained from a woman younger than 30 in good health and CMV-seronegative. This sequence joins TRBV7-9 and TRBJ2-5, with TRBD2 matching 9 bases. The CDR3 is CASSTVGLAGKETQYF. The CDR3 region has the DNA TGTGCCAGCAGTACGGTAGGGCTAGCGGGGAAAGAGACCCAGTACTTC. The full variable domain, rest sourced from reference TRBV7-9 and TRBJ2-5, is DTGVSQNPRHKITKRGQNVTFRCDPISEHNRLYWYRQTLGQGPEFLTYFQNEAQLEKSRLLSDRFSAERPKGSFSTLEIQRTEQGDSAMYLCASSTVGLAGKETQYFGPGTRLLVL.